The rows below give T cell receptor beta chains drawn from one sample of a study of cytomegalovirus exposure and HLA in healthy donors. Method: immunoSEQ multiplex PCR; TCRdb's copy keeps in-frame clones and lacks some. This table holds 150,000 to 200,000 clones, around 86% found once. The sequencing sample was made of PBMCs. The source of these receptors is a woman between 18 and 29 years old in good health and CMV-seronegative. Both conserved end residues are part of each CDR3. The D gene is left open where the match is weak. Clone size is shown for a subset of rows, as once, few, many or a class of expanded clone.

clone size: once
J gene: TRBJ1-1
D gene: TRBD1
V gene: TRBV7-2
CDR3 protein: CASSFRTGVYFF
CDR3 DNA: TGTGCCAGCAGCTTCCGGACAGGGGTGTATTTCTTT

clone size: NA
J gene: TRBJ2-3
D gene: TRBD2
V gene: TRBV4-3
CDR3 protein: CASSDGGSTDTQYF
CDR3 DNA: TGCGCCAGCAGCGACGGGGGGAGCACAGATACGCAGTATTTT

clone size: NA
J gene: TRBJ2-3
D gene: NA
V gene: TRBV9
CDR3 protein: CASSVGTAWGTDTQYF
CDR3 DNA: TGTGCCAGCAGCGTAGGAACAGCATGGGGCACAGATACGCAGTATTTT

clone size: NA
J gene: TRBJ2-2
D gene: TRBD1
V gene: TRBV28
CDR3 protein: CASSLVTGVVGELFF
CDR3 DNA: TGTGCCAGCAGTTTAGTCACAGGGGTGGTCGGGGAGCTGTTTTTT

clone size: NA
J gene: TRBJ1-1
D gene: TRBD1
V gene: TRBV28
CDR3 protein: CATTVQGRSTEAFF
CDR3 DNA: TGTGCCACCACTGTACAGGGGAGGAGCACTGAAGCTTTCTTT

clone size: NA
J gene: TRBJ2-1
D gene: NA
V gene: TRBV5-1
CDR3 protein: CASSFPNQNEQFF
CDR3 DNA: TGCGCCAGCAGCTTCCCGAACCAGAATGAGCAGTTCTTC

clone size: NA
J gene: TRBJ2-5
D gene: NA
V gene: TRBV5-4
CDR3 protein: CASSDREPGFQETQYF
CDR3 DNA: TGTGCCAGCAGCGATAGGGAGCCGGGGTTCCAAGAGACCCAGTACTTC

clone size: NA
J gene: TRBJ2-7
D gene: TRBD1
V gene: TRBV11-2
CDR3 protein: CASSQDRSYEQYF
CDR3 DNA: TGTGCCAGCAGCCAGGACAGGTCCTACGAGCAGTACTTC

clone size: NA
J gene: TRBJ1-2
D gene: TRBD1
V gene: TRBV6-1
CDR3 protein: CASSGDRGPYGYTF
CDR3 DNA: TGTGCCAGCAGTGGGGACAGGGGGCCCTATGGCTACACCTTC

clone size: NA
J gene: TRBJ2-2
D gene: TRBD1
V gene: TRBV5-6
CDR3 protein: CASSTGQGTGELFF
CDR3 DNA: TGTGCCAGCAGCACGGGACAGGGCACCGGGGAGCTGTTTTTT

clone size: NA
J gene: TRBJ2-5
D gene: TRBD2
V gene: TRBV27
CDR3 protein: CASRRLAEEAQYF
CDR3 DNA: TGTGCCAGCAGGCGACTAGCGGAAGAGGCCCAGTACTTC

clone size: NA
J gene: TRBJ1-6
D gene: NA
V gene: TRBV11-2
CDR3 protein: CASSLAPGALNSPLHF
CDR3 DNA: TGTGCCAGCAGCTTAGCCCCAGGGGCGCTCAATTCACCCCTCCACTTT

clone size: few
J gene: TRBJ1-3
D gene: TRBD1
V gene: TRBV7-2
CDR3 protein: CASSSWTGISGNTIYF
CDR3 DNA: TGTGCCAGCAGCTCATGGACAGGGATCTCTGGAAACACCATATATTTT

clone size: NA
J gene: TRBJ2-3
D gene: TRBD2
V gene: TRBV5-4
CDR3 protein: CASSTGTSGGAMNTQYF
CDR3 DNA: TGTGCCAGCAGCACCGGGACTAGCGGGGGGGCAATGAATACGCAGTATTTT

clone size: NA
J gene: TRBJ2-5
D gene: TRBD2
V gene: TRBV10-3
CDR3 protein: CAIRRAGDGETQYF
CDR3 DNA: TGTGCCATCAGAAGAGCGGGAGACGGGGAGACCCAGTACTTC

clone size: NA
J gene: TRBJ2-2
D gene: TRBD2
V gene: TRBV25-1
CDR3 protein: CASSRGRPGELFF
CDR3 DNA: TGTGCCAGCAGTCGCGGGAGGCCCGGGGAGCTGTTTTTT

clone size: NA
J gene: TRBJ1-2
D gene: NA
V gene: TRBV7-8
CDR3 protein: CASSPASGGYFGYTF
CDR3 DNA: TGTGCCAGCAGCCCGGCCAGTGGAGGTTACTTTGGCTACACCTTC

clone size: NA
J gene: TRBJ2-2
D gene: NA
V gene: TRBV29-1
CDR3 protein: CSVQGYTGELFF
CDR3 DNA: TGCAGCGTCCAGGGGTACACCGGGGAGCTGTTTTTT

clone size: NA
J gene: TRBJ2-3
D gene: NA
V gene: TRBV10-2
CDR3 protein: CASGGGVADTQYF
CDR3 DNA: TGCGCCAGCGGGGGAGGTGTAGCAGATACGCAGTATTTT

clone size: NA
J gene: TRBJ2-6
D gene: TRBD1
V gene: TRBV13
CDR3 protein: CASSPQGASSGANVLTF
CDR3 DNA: TGTGCCAGCAGCCCACAGGGGGCGAGCTCTGGGGCCAACGTCCTGACTTTC

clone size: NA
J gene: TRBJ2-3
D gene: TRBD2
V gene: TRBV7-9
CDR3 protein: CASSLGSNSGGTDTQYF
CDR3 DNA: TGTGCCAGCAGCTTAGGCTCGAATAGCGGGGGCACAGATACGCAGTATTTT

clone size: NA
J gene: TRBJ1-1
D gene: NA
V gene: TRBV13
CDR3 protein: CASSLTMNTEAFF
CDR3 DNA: TGTGCCAGCAGCTTGACAATGAACACTGAAGCTTTCTTT

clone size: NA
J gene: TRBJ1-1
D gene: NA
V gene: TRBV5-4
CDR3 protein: CASSSFDRTVGNAEAFF
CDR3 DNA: TGTGCCAGCAGCTCATTTGACAGGACCGTTGGAAACGCTGAAGCTTTCTTT

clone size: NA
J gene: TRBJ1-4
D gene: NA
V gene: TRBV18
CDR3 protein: CASSPLVWAGANEKLFF
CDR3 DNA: TGTGCCAGCTCACCACTTGTTTGGGCTGGCGCGAATGAAAAACTGTTTTTT

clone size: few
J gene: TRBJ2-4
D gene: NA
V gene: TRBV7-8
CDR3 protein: CASTPGAKNIQYF
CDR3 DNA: TGTGCCAGCACCCCCGGAGCTAAAAACATTCAGTACTTC

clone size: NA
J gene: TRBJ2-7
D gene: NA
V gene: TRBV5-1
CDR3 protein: CASSLDSGEQYF
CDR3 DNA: TGCGCCAGCAGCTTGGACTCCGGCGAGCAGTACTTC

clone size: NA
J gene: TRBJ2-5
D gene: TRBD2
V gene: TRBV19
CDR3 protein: CASSAEPGLSSKQTQYF
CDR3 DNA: TGTGCCAGTAGTGCAGAGCCGGGACTATCCTCCAAGCAGACCCAGTACTTC

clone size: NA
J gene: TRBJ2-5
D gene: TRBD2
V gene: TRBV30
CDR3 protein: CAWSQAGGKETQYF
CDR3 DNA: TGTGCCTGGAGTCAAGCGGGAGGAAAAGAGACCCAGTACTTC

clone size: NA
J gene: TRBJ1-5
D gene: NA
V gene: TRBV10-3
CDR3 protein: CAISGAPPGQNQPQHF
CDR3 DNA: TGTGCCATCAGTGGGGCCCCTCCTGGACAGAATCAGCCCCAGCATTTT

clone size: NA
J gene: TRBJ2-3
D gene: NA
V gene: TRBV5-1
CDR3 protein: CASSLGASDTQYF
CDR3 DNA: TGCGCCAGCAGCTTGGGGGCCTCAGATACGCAGTATTTT

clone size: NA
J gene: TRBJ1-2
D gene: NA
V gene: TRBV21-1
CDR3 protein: CASRIPSGVPGGYTF
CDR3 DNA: TGTGCCAGCAGAATTCCTTCGGGGGTTCCAGGGGGCTACACCTTC

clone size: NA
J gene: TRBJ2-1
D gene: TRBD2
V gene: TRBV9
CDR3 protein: CASSAGGQNEQFF
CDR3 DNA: TGTGCCAGCAGCGCGGGAGGGCAGAATGAGCAGTTCTTC

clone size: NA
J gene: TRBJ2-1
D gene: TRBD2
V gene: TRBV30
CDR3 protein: CAWSVTSGGYEQFF
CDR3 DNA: TGTGCCTGGAGTGTGACTAGCGGGGGCTATGAGCAGTTCTTC

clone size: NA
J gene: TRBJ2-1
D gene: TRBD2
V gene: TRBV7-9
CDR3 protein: CASSYRTSGSGDEQFF
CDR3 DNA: TGTGCCAGCAGCTATCGGACTAGCGGGAGTGGCGATGAGCAGTTCTTC

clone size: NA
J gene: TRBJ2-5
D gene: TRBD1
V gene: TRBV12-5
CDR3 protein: CASGDDREETQYF
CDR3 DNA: TGTGCTAGTGGGGACGACAGGGAGGAGACCCAGTACTTC

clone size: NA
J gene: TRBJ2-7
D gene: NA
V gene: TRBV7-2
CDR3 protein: CASSLTQGGTAEIYEQYF
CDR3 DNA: TGTGCCAGCAGCTTAACACAAGGAGGGACAGCAGAGATCTACGAGCAGTACTTC

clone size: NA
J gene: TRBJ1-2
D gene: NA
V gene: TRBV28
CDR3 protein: CASTSPFKGKVYGYTF
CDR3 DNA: TGTGCCAGCACCTCCCCTTTCAAGGGGAAAGTCTATGGCTACACCTTC

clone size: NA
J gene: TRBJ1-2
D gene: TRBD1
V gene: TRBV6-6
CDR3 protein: CATRTGERDGYTF
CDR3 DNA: TGTGCCACCAGAACAGGGGAGAGGGACGGCTACACCTTC

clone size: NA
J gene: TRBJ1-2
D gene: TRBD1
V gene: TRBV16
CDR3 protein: CASSLARDSYGYTF
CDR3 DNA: TGTGCCAGCAGCCTTGCACGGGACAGCTATGGCTACACCTTC

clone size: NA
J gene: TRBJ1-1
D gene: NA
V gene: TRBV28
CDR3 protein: CASSPPQGTEAFF
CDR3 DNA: TGTGCCAGCAGCCCCCCCCAGGGGACTGAAGCTTTCTTT

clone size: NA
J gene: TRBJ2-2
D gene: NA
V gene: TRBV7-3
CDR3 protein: CASSPAIVAENTGELFF
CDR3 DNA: TGTGCCAGCAGCCCCGCTATCGTAGCCGAGAACACCGGGGAGCTGTTTTTT

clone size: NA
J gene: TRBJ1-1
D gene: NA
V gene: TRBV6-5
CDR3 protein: CASSYVRAGNTEAFF
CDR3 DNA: TGTGCCAGCAGTTACGTCAGGGCTGGGAACACTGAAGCTTTCTTT

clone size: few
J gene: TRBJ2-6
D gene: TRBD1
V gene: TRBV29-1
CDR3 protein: CSVVEAGGAPSGANVLTF
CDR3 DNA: TGCAGCGTTGTGGAAGCAGGGGGCGCACCGTCTGGGGCCAACGTCCTGACTTTC

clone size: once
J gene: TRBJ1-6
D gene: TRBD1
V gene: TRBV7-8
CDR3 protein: CASSFSSDRDLRPLHF
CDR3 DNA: TGTGCCAGCAGCTTCTCGTCAGACAGGGACCTGCGACCCCTCCACTTT

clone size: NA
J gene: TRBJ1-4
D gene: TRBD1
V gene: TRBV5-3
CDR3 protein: CARSLMLGGQFNEKLFF
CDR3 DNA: TGTGCCAGAAGCTTGATGTTGGGGGGACAGTTTAATGAAAAACTGTTTTTT

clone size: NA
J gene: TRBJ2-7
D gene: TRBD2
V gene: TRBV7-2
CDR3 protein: CASSPTSGRGYEQYF
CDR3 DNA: TGTGCCAGCAGCCCGACTAGCGGGAGGGGCTACGAGCAGTACTTC

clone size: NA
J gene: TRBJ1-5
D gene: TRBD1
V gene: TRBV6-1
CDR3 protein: CASRDRPYSNQPQHF
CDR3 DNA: TGTGCCAGCAGGGACAGGCCTTATAGCAATCAGCCCCAGCATTTT

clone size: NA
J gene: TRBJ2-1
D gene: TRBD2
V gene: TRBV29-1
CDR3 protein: CSVTRTSGGSTYNEQFF
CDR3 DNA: TGCAGCGTAACAAGGACTAGCGGGGGGTCTACCTACAATGAGCAGTTCTTC

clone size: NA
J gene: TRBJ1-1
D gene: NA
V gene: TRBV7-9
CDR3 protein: CASRSQSNNTEAFF
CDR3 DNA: TGTGCCAGCAGGTCTCAGTCGAACAACACTGAAGCTTTCTTT

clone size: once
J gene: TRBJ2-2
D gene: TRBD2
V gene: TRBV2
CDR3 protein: CASRRREGTSGNRGELFF
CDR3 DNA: TGTGCCAGCAGGAGGAGAGAAGGGACTAGCGGGAATCGGGGGGAGCTGTTTTTT

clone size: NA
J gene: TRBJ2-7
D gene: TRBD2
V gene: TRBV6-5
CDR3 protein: CASNNGAGELGQSF
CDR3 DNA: TGTGCCAGCAATAATGGGGCGGGGGAATTGGGGCAGTCCTTC

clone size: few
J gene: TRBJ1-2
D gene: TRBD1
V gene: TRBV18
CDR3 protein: CASSPSGTGGPIGVYGYTF
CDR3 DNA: TGTGCCAGCTCACCTTCGGGGACAGGGGGCCCAATCGGGGTCTATGGCTACACCTTC

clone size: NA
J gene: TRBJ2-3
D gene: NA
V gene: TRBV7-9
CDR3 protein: CASSAQVSDTQYF
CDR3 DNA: TGTGCCAGCAGCGCTCAGGTTTCAGATACGCAGTATTTT

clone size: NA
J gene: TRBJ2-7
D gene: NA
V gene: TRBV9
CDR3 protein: CASSKTTDNPPYEQYF
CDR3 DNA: TGTGCCAGCAGCAAAACGACCGACAACCCGCCCTACGAGCAGTACTTC

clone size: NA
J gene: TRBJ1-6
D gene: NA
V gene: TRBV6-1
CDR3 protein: CASSGDGLLTQHGWSPLHF
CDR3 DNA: TGTGCCAGCAGTGGCGATGGACTCCTGACCCAACACGGATGGTCACCCCTCCACTTT

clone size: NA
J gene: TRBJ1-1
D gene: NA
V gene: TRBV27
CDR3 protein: CASSPLRGSGAFF
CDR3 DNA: TGTGCCAGCAGTCCGCTTCGGGGTTCTGGTGCTTTCTTT

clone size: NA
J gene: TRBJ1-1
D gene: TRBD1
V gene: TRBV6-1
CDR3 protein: CASSRQGALNTEAFF
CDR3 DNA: TGTGCCAGCAGTCGACAGGGTGCGTTGAACACTGAAGCTTTCTTT